This note documents a single T cell receptor (beta chain) sequence. The target antigen is unknown. TCRdb keeps only in-frame clones here, not all; method: immunoSEQ multiplex PCR. This sample has 70,000 to 75,000 clones; around 94% occur once, and the top ten carry 3.2%. This sample stems from a study of cytomegalovirus exposure and HLA in healthy donors. Study-level background: The roughly 110 validation repertoires were reported in a later analysis to have been generated on the same platform as the 500 to 700 first-cohort repertoires.

Study-level findings and limits: One later analysis, an examination of the roughly 130 validation repertoires, found that first-cohort TCR clusters tended to co-occur in them. Accounts indicate the classifier identified cytomegalovirus status with strong specificity and sensitivity.

Material: PBMCs. The origin of this receptor is a woman aged 18-29 years in good health and CMV-seropositive.

CDR3 loop: CASSFVRNPGNEQFF. CDR3 nucleotides: TGTGCCAGCAGCTTTGTCCGGAACCCAGGCAATGAGCAGTTCTTC. V and J are TRBV11-2 and TRBJ2-1; D is ambiguous. CDR1 and CDR2 (germline): SGHAT, FQNNGV. The V end lost 3 bases, the J end lost 6 bases, and 15 bases lay between the germline ends. This CDR3 has 15 amino acids.